This T cell receptor beta chain came from a study of vaccination effects on CD4 cells after COVID-19. Clones were sequenced by immunoSEQ multiplex PCR, and TCRdb holds only the in-frame ones, with some missing. The table includes around 75,000 clones, 73% detected once. Study-wide results and caveats: Infection-derived and vaccine-derived clones contracted markedly late after vaccination.

The CDR3 has 15 amino acids. Germline values: CDR1 MNHNY, CDR2 SVGAGI (reference sequence). Trimming took off 5 bases at V and 2 bases at J, with 13 bases between the two ends. This clone was observed a few times. Its antigen is not identified. Antigen-specific CD4+ T cells expanded by the ViraFEST assay with viral peptide pools were then sequenced. When around nine days of culture had elapsed, CD4+ T cells were isolated. Convalescent patients had PCR-confirmed SARS-CoV-2 infection between March and December 2020. A few million PBMC per well received 10 IU/ml IL-2 and around 11 ug/ml peptides in culture.

The sequence was obtained from a human donor who had a prior SARS-CoV-2 infection. J is TRBJ2-1 and V is TRBV6-6, with a weak D call TRBD2 (6 bases). The sample here was CD4+ T cells from PBMCs cultured with HIV peptides, taken before COVID-19 vaccination. Subset denoted: HIV-1 Nef peptide pool negative control/reference culture. CDR3 in amino acids: CASSRGAGTYNEQFF. The CDR3 nucleotides are TGTGCCAGCAGTCGCGGGGCCGGCACCTACAATGAGCAGTTCTTC.